The clone carrying this T cell receptor (beta chain) was picked up a small number of times. This entry belongs to a study of T cells after yellow fever vaccination. Overall study: Low-cell-number fractions underwent preparation using SMART-Seq v4 Ultra Low Input.

Germline CDR1 SNHLY, CDR2 FYNNEI. V lost 4 bases to trimming and J lost 8 bases, with 17 bases between them. The CDR3 length is 15 residues. One entry per CDR3 protein results from TCRdb running MiXCR on the 5' RACE reads. The sample contains about 580,000 distinct CDR3 sequences, roughly 17% of which appear only once. The sequencing used PBMCs, collected 4 to 5 days after the first yellow fever vaccination. The J gene is TRBJ1-4, the V gene TRBV2; no reliable D call. The receptor comes from a man between 18 and 35 years old who received the YFV17D yellow fever vaccine. In nucleotides, the CDR3 is TGTGCCAGCAGTGTCTTAACGCCTCCTAGGGAAAAACTGTTTTTT. The encoded protein is CASSVLTPPREKLFF.